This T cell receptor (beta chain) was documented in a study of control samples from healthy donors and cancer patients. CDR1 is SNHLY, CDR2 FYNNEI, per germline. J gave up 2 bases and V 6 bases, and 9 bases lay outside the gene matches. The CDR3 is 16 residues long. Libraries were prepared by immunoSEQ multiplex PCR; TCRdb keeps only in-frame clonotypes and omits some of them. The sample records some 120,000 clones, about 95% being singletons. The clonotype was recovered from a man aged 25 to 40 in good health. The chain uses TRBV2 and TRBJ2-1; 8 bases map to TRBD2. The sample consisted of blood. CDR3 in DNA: TGTGCCAGCAGGGTCTCGCGGGGGGTCGCCTACAATGAGCAGTTCTTC. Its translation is CASRVSRGVAYNEQFF.